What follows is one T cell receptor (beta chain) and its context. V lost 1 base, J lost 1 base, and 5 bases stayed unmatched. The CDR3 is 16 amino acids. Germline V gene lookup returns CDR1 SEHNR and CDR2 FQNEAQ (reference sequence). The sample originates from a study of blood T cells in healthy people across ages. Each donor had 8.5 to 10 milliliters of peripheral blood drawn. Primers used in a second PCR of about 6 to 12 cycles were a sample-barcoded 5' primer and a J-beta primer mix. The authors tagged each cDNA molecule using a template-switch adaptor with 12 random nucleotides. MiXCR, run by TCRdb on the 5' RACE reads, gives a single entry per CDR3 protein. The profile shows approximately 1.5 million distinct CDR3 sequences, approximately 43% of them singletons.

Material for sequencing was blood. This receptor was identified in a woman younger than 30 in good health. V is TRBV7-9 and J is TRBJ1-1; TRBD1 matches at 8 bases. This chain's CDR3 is CASSLVPGTGNTEAFF. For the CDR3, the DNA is TGTGCCAGCAGCTTAGTACCCGGGACAGGGAACACTGAAGCTTTCTTT.